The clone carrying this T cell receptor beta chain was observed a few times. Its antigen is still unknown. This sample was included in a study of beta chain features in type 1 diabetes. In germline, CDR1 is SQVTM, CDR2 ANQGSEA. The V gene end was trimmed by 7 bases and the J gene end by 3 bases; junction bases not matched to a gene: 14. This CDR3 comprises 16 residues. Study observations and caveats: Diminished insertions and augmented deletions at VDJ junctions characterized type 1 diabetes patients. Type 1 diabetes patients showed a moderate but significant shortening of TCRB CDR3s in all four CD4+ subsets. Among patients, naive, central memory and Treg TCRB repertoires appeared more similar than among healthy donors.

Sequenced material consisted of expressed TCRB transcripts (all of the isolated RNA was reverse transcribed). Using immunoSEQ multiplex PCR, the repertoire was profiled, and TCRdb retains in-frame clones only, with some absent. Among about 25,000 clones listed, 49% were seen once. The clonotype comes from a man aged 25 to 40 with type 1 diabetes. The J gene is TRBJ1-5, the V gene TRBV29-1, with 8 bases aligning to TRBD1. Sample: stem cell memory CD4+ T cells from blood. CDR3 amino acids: CSASLLQGAHNQPQHF. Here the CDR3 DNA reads TGCAGCGCCTCCCTCCTTCAGGGGGCACACAATCAGCCCCAGCATTTT.